This T cell receptor (beta chain) appears in the sequencing data of a study of beta chain features in type 1 diabetes. Findings and caveats of the study: Moderate yet significant TCRB CDR3 shortening was seen in Type 1 diabetes patients in all four CD4+ subsets.

The CDR3 is made up of 16 amino acids. With 4 bases clipped from V and 6 bases from J, the junction kept 12 bases outside the gene matches. The germline gives CDR1 SGHNT, CDR2 YYREEE (reference sequence). Reverse transcription of all isolated RNA meant that expressed TCRB transcripts were sequenced. Clones were sequenced by immunoSEQ multiplex PCR, and TCRdb holds only the in-frame ones, with some missing. The sample comprises under 300,000 clones, 16% of which are singletons, and roughly 0.08% rests with the top ten. Of note for this clone: Its antigen is not known.

This receptor was taken from a man aged 25-40 years with type 1 diabetes. The source material was naive CD4+ T cells from blood. This chain links TRBV5-4 with TRBJ2-7, with TRBD2 matching 11 bases. The CDR3 nucleotides are TGTGCCAGCAGCCTTGGTGGACTAGCGGGCTTGGTCGAGCAGTACTTC. Its protein is CASSLGGLAGLVEQYF.